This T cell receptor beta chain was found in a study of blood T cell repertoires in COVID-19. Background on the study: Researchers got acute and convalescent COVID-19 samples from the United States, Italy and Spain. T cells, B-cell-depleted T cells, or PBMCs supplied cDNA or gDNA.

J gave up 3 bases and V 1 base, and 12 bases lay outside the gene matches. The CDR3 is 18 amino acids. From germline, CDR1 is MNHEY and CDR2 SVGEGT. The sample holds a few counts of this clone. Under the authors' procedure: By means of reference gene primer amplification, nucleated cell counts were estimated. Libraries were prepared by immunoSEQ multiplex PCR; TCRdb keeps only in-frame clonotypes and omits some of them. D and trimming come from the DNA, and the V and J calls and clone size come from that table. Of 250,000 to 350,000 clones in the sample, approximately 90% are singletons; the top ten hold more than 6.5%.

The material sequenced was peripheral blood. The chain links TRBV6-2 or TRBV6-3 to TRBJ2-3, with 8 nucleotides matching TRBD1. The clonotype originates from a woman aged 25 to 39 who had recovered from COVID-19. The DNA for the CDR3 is TGTGCCAGCAGTTACTTAGGGCAGGGGGCCGGTCGAACAGATACGCAGTATTTT. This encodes CASSYLGQGAGRTDTQYF.